This T cell receptor beta chain was observed in a study of human T cells and chemical hapten exposure. This CDR3 comprises 18 residues. V was shortened by 5 bases and J by 1 base, with 22 bases between the two germline ends. Per the germline V gene, CDR1 is SGHVS and CDR2 is FQNEAQ. The time point denotes: patch test 1, 2 weeks after DPC sensitization. Noted treatment: therapeutic diphenylcyclopropenone sensitization with weekly scalp DPC. The donor pool consisted of alopecia patients aged 18 to 70 years, considered suitable for DPC. Unfractionated whole blood yielded total RNA. Via MiXCR, TCRdb re-called the RACE reads, giving one row per CDR3 protein. This repertoire shows 340,000 or so distinct CDR3 sequences, approximately 6.3% found once; its top ten account for 8.4%. This clonotype came up many times.

The sample here was whole blood, taken in connection with sensitization to the hapten diphenylcyclopropenone (DPC). The V and J genes are TRBV7-8 and TRBJ2-3; D unresolved. This TCR derives from a woman under 30 with alopecia areata. Some clones in this sample may be carry-over from other donors' samples. CDR3 nucleotide sequence: TGTGCCAGCAGCGGCCATCTAGTAAGGGATATTCGCACAGATACGCAGTATTTT. Encoded protein: CASSGHLVRDIRTDTQYF. The full variable domain, rest sourced from reference TRBV7-8 and TRBJ2-3, is GAGVSQSPRYKVAKRGQDVALRCDPISGHVSLFWYQQALGQGPEFLTYFQNEAQLDKSGLPSDRFFAERPEGSVSTLKIQRTQQEDSAVYLCASSGHLVRDIRTDTQYFGPGTRLTVL.